One and the same sample provided the 19 T cell receptor beta chains below, sequenced in a study of blood T cell repertoires in COVID-19 (TCRdb year 2020). The library relied on the immunoSEQ multiplex PCR assay. TCRdb re-hosts the immuneACCESS table, in-frame sequences only. Its copies lack some clones; in the studies checked, an unresolved V gene accounts for under half of them, and the cause for the rest is not known. The sample contains more than 120,000 clones, 80% to 90% of them found a single time. The ten top clones hold 35% to 40% of the sample. The specimen was peripheral blood. Receptors originate from a man aged 45-65 years who had recovered from COVID-19.

The chain recombines TRBV6-5 with TRBJ2-3; weak D call: TRBD1 (5 bases). The CDR3 has 13 amino acids. V was trimmed by 7 bases and J by 0 bases, leaving 8 bases between them. CDR1 and CDR2 from the germline V gene are MNHEY and SVGAGI. Here the CDR3 DNA reads TGTGCCAGCAAAAAGGGGAGCACAGATACGCAGTATTTT. Translating gives CASKKGSTDTQYF.

This clone was observed once. The V call is TRBV10-2, the J call TRBJ2-5; D is ambiguous. V was cut by 3 bases and J by 3 bases, with 5 bases left in between. The germline V gene has CDR1 WSHSY and CDR2 SAAADI. The CDR3 has 12 amino acids. This CDR3 reads CASSDPKETQYF. Written as DNA, the CDR3 is TGCGCCAGCAGTGATCCTAAAGAGACCCAGTACTTC.

This chain uses TRBV19 with TRBJ2-5, with 8 positions matching TRBD1. The CDR3 totals 13 residues. CDR1 is LNHDA and CDR2 is SQIVND in the germline V gene (reference sequence). Losses at the gene ends were 4 bases for V and 4 bases for J; bases not matched to a gene: 2. The CDR3 sequence: CASSTGGRETQYF. The DNA of the CDR3 is TGTGCCAGTAGTACAGGGGGCCGAGAGACCCAGTACTTC.

The V call is TRBV5-1, the J call TRBJ1-1; D is uncertain. The CDR3 runs to 15 residues. V was clipped by 0 bases and J by 1 base, with 10 bases between them. The germline gives CDR1 SGHRS, CDR2 YFSETQ. In nucleotides, the CDR3 is TGCGCCAGCAGCTTGGGCTTTCGGGGGAACACTGAAGCTTTCTTT. Residues: CASSLGFRGNTEAFF.

This rearrangement joins TRBV18 to TRBJ2-5; 8 bases fit TRBD1. Per germline, CDR1 KGHSH and CDR2 LQKENI. The J segment lost 4 bases and the V segment lost 6 bases, leaving 4 bases of the junction unmatched. CDR3 length: 13 amino acids. The CDR3 DNA reads as TGTGCCAGCTCGCAACAGGGGGGAGAGACCCAGTACTTC. It translates to CASSQQGGETQYF.

This chain links TRBV6-1 with TRBJ1-2, with 8 bases matching TRBD1. The germline V gene has CDR1 MNHNS and CDR2 SASEGT. The length of the CDR3 is 15 residues. The V segment lost 0 bases and the J segment 4 bases; nucleotides outside the gene matches: 4. CDR3 nucleotide sequence: TGTGCCAGCAGTGAAGCGCCAGGGGGCGGCTATGGCTACACCTTC. Translated: CASSEAPGGGYGYTF.

The V call is TRBV6-5, the J call TRBJ1-1, with D possibly matching TRBD1 (6 bases). The V end was cut by 5 bases, the J end by 6 bases, with 16 bases between. This CDR3 comprises 14 residues. Germline CDR1 is MNHEY and CDR2 is SVGAGI. This CDR3 reads CASSPTRGVSEAFF. The CDR3 region has the DNA TGTGCCAGCAGTCCAACCAGGGGTGTATCTGAAGCTTTCTTT.

The gene calls are TRBV18 and TRBJ1-2, with a tentative D call TRBD1 (5 bases). Germline V gene lookup returns CDR1 KGHSH and CDR2 LQKENI. The CDR3 spans 14 residues. The V gene lost 4 bases and the J gene lost 0 bases, with 9 bases spanning the gap. The CDR3 nucleotides are TGTGCCAGCTCACTGACAGAAACTAACTATGGCTACACCTTC. Its protein product is CASSLTETNYGYTF.

This clone was seen only a few times. The chain is built from TRBV19 and TRBJ2-1; 11 bases fit TRBD2. The ends lost 3 bases at V and 6 bases at J; junction bases unmatched: 7. Germline V CDR1 and CDR2: LNHDA, SQIVND (reference sequence). This CDR3 is 16 amino acids long. CDR3 sequence reads: CASSMGSGGAGNEQFF. The CDR3 DNA follows: TGTGCCAGTAGTATGGGTAGCGGGGGGGCCGGCAATGAGCAGTTCTTC. Full variable domain (outside the CDR3, taken from reference TRBV19 and TRBJ2-1): DGGITQSPKYLFRKEGQNVTLSCEQNLNHDAMYWYRQDPGQGLRLIYYSQIVNDFQKGDIAEGYSVSREKKESFPLTVTSAQKNPTAFYLCASSMGSGGAGNEQFFGPGTRLTVL.

V is TRBV5-4 and J is TRBJ2-7, with D perhaps TRBD2 (5 bases). Germline V gene data show CDR1 as SGHNT and CDR2 as YYREEE (reference sequence). The CDR3 is made up of 17 amino acids. Trimming cost V 1 base and J 2 bases, with 19 bases left between them. The CDR3 nucleotides are TGTGCCAGCAGCTTGTCGGTCAATTTAGAGGGCACCTACGAGCAGTACTTC. Translating it yields CASSLSVNLEGTYEQYF.

Note on this clone: Additional DNA sequences in this sample encode the identical CDR3. The chain carries TRBV6-5 and TRBJ2-7; 7 bases match TRBD1. Germline CDR1 reads MNHEY; CDR2 reads SVGAGI. The CDR3 is 15 residues long. Losses at the gene ends were 0 bases for V and 5 bases for J; bases not matched to a gene: 7. The CDR3 DNA reads as TGTGCCAGCAGTTACTCGAGGGGGCTCTTGAACGAGCAGTACTTC. Translated, it gives CASSYSRGLLNEQYF.

The CDR3 loop is CASSRTGGAYNEQFF. In DNA, the CDR3 is TGTGCCAGTAGCCGGACAGGGGGCGCCTACAATGAGCAGTTCTTC. The chain has TRBV19 and TRBJ2-1; 11 positions match TRBD1. This CDR3 comprises 15 residues. V lost 6 bases, J lost 2 bases, and 3 bases stayed unmatched. CDR1 is LNHDA and CDR2 is SQIVND in the germline V gene (reference sequence).

The chain links TRBV7-3 to TRBJ2-5; 8 positions agree with TRBD1. The CDR3 spans 14 residues. Germline assignment: CDR1 SGHTA and CDR2 FQGTGA. Trimming cost V 5 bases and J 4 bases; bases outside gene matches: 6. CDR3 loop: CASSPGGGGETQYF. The CDR3 nucleotides are TGTGCCAGCAGCCCAGGGGGCGGAGGAGAGACCCAGTACTTC.

The V call is TRBV5-8, the J call TRBJ2-5; 9 nucleotides agree with TRBD2. The CDR3 consists of 17 residues. The germline gives CDR1 SGHTS, CDR2 YDEGEE. The V segment lost 3 bases and the J segment 0 bases; nucleotides outside the gene matches: 9. This chain's CDR3 is CASSSQSGGRYQETQYF. The CDR3 DNA is TGTGCCAGCAGCTCCCAGAGCGGGGGGCGATACCAAGAGACCCAGTACTTC.

This sequence joins TRBV14 and TRBJ1-2; D is unresolved. V dropped 0 bases and J dropped 11 bases, with 13 bases sitting between them. CDR3 length: 13 amino acids. The germline V gene encodes CDR1 SGHDN and CDR2 FVKESK. The CDR3 nucleotides read TGTGCCAGCAGCCAAGAACCTGTTTTCGGGTACACCTTC. Translated: CASSQEPVFGYTF.

The genes are TRBV13 and TRBJ2-7, with D perhaps matching TRBD1 (5 bases). The CDR3 runs 11 residues. The V end was cut by 6 bases, the J end by 7 bases, with 10 bases between. From germline, CDR1 is PRHDT and CDR2 FYEKMQ (reference sequence). CDR3 sequence reads: CASSNKGEQYF. Written as DNA, the CDR3 is TGTGCCAGCAGTAATAAGGGGGAGCAGTACTTC.

The rearrangement links TRBV6-6 to TRBJ2-2; 9 bases match TRBD1. V shed 5 bases and J 3 bases; nucleotides not matched to a gene: 7. Per germline, CDR1 MNHNY and CDR2 SVGAGI (reference sequence). This CDR3 has 16 amino acids. CDR3 amino acids: CASSRPGQGHTGELFF. DNA for the CDR3: TGTGCCAGCAGTCGACCGGGACAGGGTCACACCGGGGAGCTGTTTTTT.

The gene calls are TRBV19 and TRBJ2-1; 10 bases agree with TRBD2. Germline trimming cut 9 bases from V and 10 bases from J; bases unmatched to any gene: 3. Germline V gives CDR1 LNHDA, CDR2 SQIVND (reference sequence). This CDR3 comprises 11 residues. The CDR3 coding sequence is TGTGCCAGCACGACTAGCGGGGAGCAGTTCTTC. Residues: CASTTSGEQFF.

The rearrangement joins TRBV2 to TRBJ2-3, with 12 nucleotides matching TRBD2. V trimming: 9 bases; J trimming: 0 bases; junction bases outside the gene matches: 10. The CDR3 runs to 17 residues. Germline CDR1 is SNHLY and CDR2 is FYNNEI. CDR3 bases: TGTGCCAGTCGGACTAGCGGGGAACCATTTAGCACAGATACGCAGTATTTT. It codes for CASRTSGEPFSTDTQYF.